This TCR beta chain appears in the sequencing data of a study of T cell repertoires in cytomegalovirus infection. Whole-study findings and limits: Carriage of CMV together with the relevant HLA was identifiable through cumulative public TCR beta family frequency.

CDR1 is MNHEY and CDR2 is SMNVEV in the germline V gene (reference sequence). The CDR3 totals 15 residues. V lost 6 bases, J lost 2 bases, and 11 bases lay in between. TCRdb called the reads again in MiXCR, with one record for every CDR3 protein. The sample carries around 570,000 distinct CDR3 sequences, about 40% recorded once. This clonotype was detected only a few times. Antigen unknown. The chain uses TRBV27 and TRBJ2-6, with D unclear. The material was cultured PBMCs, obtained from culture after CMV antigen stimulation. This TCR came from a human donor in good health (CMV status not recorded). Some clones in this sample may be carry-over from other donors' samples. The CDR3 reads CASRGWSPGANVLTF. The CDR3 DNA sequence: TGTGCCAGCAGGGGTTGGTCCCCTGGGGCCAACGTCCTGACTTTC.